Below, 5 T cell receptor beta chains from the same sample are listed, as sequenced in a study of PD-L1 blockade in urothelial cancer (dated by TCRdb to 2016 to 2017). According to the study, the label for this sample's time point signals: peripheral blood 6 weeks after treatment start. Library generation was performed with the immunoSEQ multiplex PCR assay. The immuneACCESS repertoire file appears here via TCRdb, limited to in-frame rearrangements. These files lack a portion of the clones; in checked studies, under half of the deficit traces to unresolved V genes, and the cause of the others is not known. The sample profile shows some 120,000 clones; 85% to 90% of them were found once. Roughly 1.8% of the sample rests with the top ten. The starting material was PBMCs, obtained around atezolizumab (anti-PD-L1) treatment. The receptors were sampled from a man between 60 and 75 years old with urothelial cancer.

The gene calls are TRBV5-1 and TRBJ2-7, with 9 bases that match TRBD1. Trimming removed 4 bases from V and 3 bases from J; junction bases left unmatched: 8. This CDR3 is built from 15 residues. Germline CDR1 reads SGHRS; CDR2 reads YFSETQ. CDR3 sequence reads: CASSILGQGSYEQYF. The CDR3 DNA reads TGCGCCAGCAGCATCCTGGGACAGGGTAGCTACGAGCAGTACTTC. The full variable domain, completed using reference TRBV5-1 and TRBJ2-7, is KAGVTQTPRYLIKTRGQQVTLSCSPISGHRSVSWYQQTPGQGLQFLFEYFSETQRNKGNFPGRFSGRQFSNSRSEMNVSTLELGDSALYLCASSILGQGSYEQYFGPGTRLTVT.

This sequence joins TRBV10-3 and TRBJ2-2; TRBD1 matches at 7 bases. The CDR3 is made up of 13 amino acids. V was pared by 4 bases and J by 7 bases, with 3 bases of the junction left unmatched. Germline V lookup: CDR1 ENHRY, CDR2 SYGVKD. Here the CDR3 reads CAISGTGGGELFF. CDR3 in DNA: TGTGCCATCAGTGGGACAGGAGGCGGGGAGCTGTTTTTT.

The chain carries TRBV5-1 and TRBJ2-7; D is possibly TRBD2 (5 bases). V lost 5 bases, J lost 6 bases, and 15 bases lay in between. Germline CDR1 and CDR2: SGHRS and YFSETQ. The CDR3 runs 13 residues. The CDR3 sequence is CASSLFAEGEQYF. CDR3 DNA: TGCGCCAGCAGTTTGTTCGCAGAGGGCGAGCAGTACTTC.

This rearrangement joins TRBV11-3 to TRBJ2-2; possibly TRBD2 for D (5 bases). This CDR3 has 17 residues. Germline V gene lookup returns CDR1 SGHNT and CDR2 YENEEA. V shed 0 bases and J shed 5 bases, with 16 bases lying between them. The chain's CDR3 is CASSLERTATGTGELFF. For the CDR3, the DNA is TGTGCCAGCAGCTTAGAGCGGACCGCAACGGGGACCGGGGAGCTGTTTTTT.

The J gene is TRBJ2-3, the V gene TRBV10-3, with a weak D call TRBD2 (6 bases). This CDR3 has 13 residues. The V gene lost 8 bases and the J gene lost 3 bases, with 12 bases spanning the gap. CDR1 ENHRY and CDR2 SYGVKD come from the germline V gene. This CDR3 reads CAIAQRATDTQYF. CDR3 DNA: TGTGCCATCGCCCAGCGGGCAACAGATACGCAGTATTTT.